These T cell receptor beta chains were read from a single sample in a study of early T cells in non-severe SARS-CoV-2 infection. TCRdb independently ran MiXCR on the 5' RACE reads; one entry per CDR3 protein. This sample has just over 95,000 distinct CDR3 sequences; 9.5% to 11% occur once, and the top ten carry roughly 5%. The sample consisted of whole blood. The receptor source for this set is an adult who was a healthcare worker with PCR-confirmed SARS-CoV-2 infection or an uninfected control (not recorded which). CDR3s include the opening cysteine and the closing phenylalanine or tryptophan. D genes are given only for firm matches. The size of a clone is reported for some rows only, either as once, few or many, or as a class for expanded clones.

j_gene: TRBJ2-1; v_gene: TRBV7-9; len: 16; d_gene: TRBD2; abundance: many; CDR3nt: TGTGCCAGCAGCTCGACGACTAGCGGGAGTCGTATTGAGCAGTTCTTC; CDR3aa: CASSSTTSGSRIEQFF
j_gene: TRBJ2-7; v_gene: TRBV29-1; len: 13; d_gene: NA; abundance: many; CDR3nt: TGCAGCATAGCACGGGGGGCCTCCTACGAGCAGTACTTC; CDR3aa: CSIARGASYEQYF
j_gene: TRBJ2-1; v_gene: TRBV5-1; len: 16; d_gene: TRBD1; abundance: NA; CDR3nt: TGCGCCAGCAGCTTGGAAGGGACAGGCTTCTACAATGAGCAGTTCTTC; CDR3aa: CASSLEGTGFYNEQFF
j_gene: TRBJ1-1; v_gene: TRBV12-3/TRBV12-4; len: 16; d_gene: NA; abundance: many; CDR3nt: TGTGCCAGCAGTCTACACCCGGCGGAGGGGGGCACTGAAGCTTTCTTT; CDR3aa: CASSLHPAEGGTEAFF
j_gene: TRBJ2-7; v_gene: TRBV28; len: 12; d_gene: NA; abundance: few; CDR3nt: TGTGCCAGCAGAAGCCCTGGAAACGAGCAGTACTTC; CDR3aa: CASRSPGNEQYF
j_gene: TRBJ1-2; v_gene: TRBV12-3/TRBV12-4; len: 15; d_gene: NA; abundance: NA; CDR3nt: TGTGCCAGCAGTTTAGAAGGCGGCGGGAACTATGGCTACACCTTC; CDR3aa: CASSLEGGGNYGYTF
j_gene: TRBJ2-2; v_gene: TRBV5-1; len: 16; d_gene: TRBD2; abundance: few; CDR3nt: TGCGCCAGCAGCCTGATACTAGCGGGAGACACCGGGGAGCTGTTTTTT; CDR3aa: CASSLILAGDTGELFF
j_gene: TRBJ2-7; v_gene: TRBV6-1; len: 13; d_gene: NA; abundance: NA; CDR3nt: TGTGCCAGCAGTGAAGTTCCCTCCTACGAGCAGTACTTC; CDR3aa: CASSEVPSYEQYF
j_gene: TRBJ2-7; v_gene: TRBV5-1; len: 13; d_gene: TRBD1; abundance: many; CDR3nt: TGCGCCAGCGGGACAGGGGGACCCTACGAGCAGTACTTC; CDR3aa: CASGTGGPYEQYF
j_gene: TRBJ1-2; v_gene: TRBV5-6; len: 15; d_gene: TRBD1; abundance: many; CDR3nt: TGTGCCAGCAGTCCCGGGACAGCTCTGGTCGATGGCTACACCTTC; CDR3aa: CASSPGTALVDGYTF
j_gene: TRBJ2-1; v_gene: TRBV5-4; len: 13; d_gene: NA; abundance: NA; CDR3nt: TGTGCCAGCAGCTTGAACTCCTACAATGAGCAGTTCTTC; CDR3aa: CASSLNSYNEQFF
j_gene: TRBJ1-5; v_gene: TRBV28; len: 16; d_gene: NA; abundance: many; CDR3nt: TGTGCCAGCAGTTCTTGGGGGGGTTTAGGCAATCAGCCCCAGCATTTT; CDR3aa: CASSSWGGLGNQPQHF
j_gene: TRBJ2-7; v_gene: TRBV7-9; len: 17; d_gene: TRBD2; abundance: NA; CDR3nt: TGTGCCAGCAGCCCACGGACTAGCGGGGCCGTCTCCTACGAGCAGTACTTC; CDR3aa: CASSPRTSGAVSYEQYF
j_gene: TRBJ2-2; v_gene: TRBV4-2; len: 17; d_gene: TRBD2; abundance: many; CDR3nt: TGTGCCAGCAGCCAAGGGGCTAGCGGGAGGAGAGCCGGGGAGCTGTTTTTT; CDR3aa: CASSQGASGRRAGELFF
j_gene: TRBJ2-7; v_gene: TRBV7-9; len: 12; d_gene: NA; abundance: NA; CDR3nt: TGTGCCAGCAGCCCTGGACAGTACGAGCAGTACTTC; CDR3aa: CASSPGQYEQYF
j_gene: TRBJ2-2; v_gene: TRBV28; len: 14; d_gene: NA; abundance: NA; CDR3nt: TGTGCCAGCGGATTCACAGTGAACACCGGGGAGCTGTTTTTT; CDR3aa: CASGFTVNTGELFF
j_gene: TRBJ2-2; v_gene: TRBV30; len: 15; d_gene: NA; abundance: few; CDR3nt: TGTGCCTGGAGGCTACAGAGGTGGGACACCGGGGAGCTGTTTTTT; CDR3aa: CAWRLQRWDTGELFF
j_gene: TRBJ2-5; v_gene: TRBV5-1; len: 15; d_gene: NA; abundance: few; CDR3nt: TGCGCCAGCAGATTGAGGAGGAATATCCAAGAGACCCAGTACTTC; CDR3aa: CASRLRRNIQETQYF
j_gene: TRBJ2-1; v_gene: TRBV6-1; len: 13; d_gene: NA; abundance: many; CDR3nt: TGTGCCAGCATTATGGGTAGAGAGGTTGAGCAGTTCTTC; CDR3aa: CASIMGREVEQFF
j_gene: TRBJ2-2; v_gene: TRBV7-7; len: 17; d_gene: NA; abundance: many; CDR3nt: TGTGCTAGCAGCGCTGACACTCGCCGGGCGAACACCGGGGAGCTGTTTTTT; CDR3aa: CASSADTRRANTGELFF
j_gene: TRBJ1-1; v_gene: TRBV29-1; len: 14; d_gene: NA; abundance: NA; CDR3nt: TGCAGCGTTATCGGGCCAGCGAGGTGGACTGAAGCTTTCTTT; CDR3aa: CSVIGPARWTEAFF
j_gene: TRBJ2-3; v_gene: TRBV29-1; len: 12; d_gene: NA; abundance: NA; CDR3nt: TGCAGCGTTCACTGGATGACAGATACGCAGTATTTT; CDR3aa: CSVHWMTDTQYF
j_gene: TRBJ2-3; v_gene: TRBV7-9; len: 16; d_gene: TRBD2; abundance: few; CDR3nt: TGTGCCAGCAGACCGGGACTAGCGGCTAGCACAGATACGCAGTATTTT; CDR3aa: CASRPGLAASTDTQYF
j_gene: TRBJ2-3; v_gene: TRBV20-1; len: 14; d_gene: TRBD1; abundance: many; CDR3nt: TGCAGTGCTGGGAGACAGGGGCCCACAGATACGCAGTATTTT; CDR3aa: CSAGRQGPTDTQYF
j_gene: TRBJ1-1; v_gene: TRBV6-5; len: 15; d_gene: NA; abundance: NA; CDR3nt: TGTGCCAGCAGTTACAGGAGGGTGGGGCACACTGAAGCTTTCTTT; CDR3aa: CASSYRRVGHTEAFF